This paragraph reports one TCR beta chain. The data are from a study of blood T cell repertoires in COVID-19. The wider study: The study drew acute and convalescent COVID-19 samples from the United States, Italy and Spain. T cells, B-cell-depleted T cells, or PBMCs provided the cDNA or gDNA that served as material.

Source study methods: Reference gene primer amplification in the assay estimated nucleated cell counts. TCRdb's table, derived via immunoSEQ multiplex PCR, lists solely in-frame clones and lacks some. The D gene and trimming were derived from the DNA, and the V and J assignments and clone size from that table. The data show fewer than 200,000 clones, less than 80% seen once. V was clipped by 5 bases and J by 10 bases; unmatched bases: 12. Germline V gene sequence: CDR1 LGHNT, CDR2 FRNRAP. The CDR3 sequence is 16 residues long. Sequenced: PBMCs or T cells enriched from blood (not recorded which). The chain is built from TRBV12-5 and TRBJ1-6, with TRBD1 matching 9 bases. This sequence was found in a woman aged 70-85 years in a cohort exposed to, infected with or recovered from COVID-19 (not recorded which). CDR3 amino acids: CASGLGQGLDASPLHF. In DNA form, the CDR3 reads TGTGCTAGTGGTCTGGGACAGGGTTTGGATGCGTCACCCCTCCACTTT.